This entry lists 17 T cell receptor beta chains sequenced from one sample in a study of blood T cell repertoires in COVID-19. Clones were read by immunoSEQ multiplex PCR, and TCRdb kept only the in-frame ones, dropping some. Among about 230,000 clones listed, less than 85% were seen once. Sequencing input: PBMCs or T cells enriched from blood (not recorded which). These receptors originate from a man aged 55 to 69 who had recovered from COVID-19.

The CDR3 DNA reads TGTGCCAGCAGCTCGGGACAGAACTATGGCTACACCTTC. Encoded protein: CASSSGQNYGYTF. The gene calls are TRBV11-3 and TRBJ1-2; 7 nucleotides line up with TRBD1. The length of the CDR3 is 13 residues. V dropped 4 bases and J dropped 2; count of bases not matched to a gene: 1. Germline assignment: CDR1 SGHNT and CDR2 YENEEA.

Only a few counts were recorded for this clone. This rearrangement joins TRBV7-6 to TRBJ1-1; TRBD1 is a possible D gene (6 bases). Trimming removed 5 bases from V and 1 base from J, with 11 bases in between. CDR1 and CDR2 from the germline V gene are SGHVS and FNYEAQ. CDR3 length: 14 amino acids. CDR3 bases: TGTGCCAGCAGCGCAAGACAGGAGAACACTGAAGCTTTCTTT. This sequence encodes CASSARQENTEAFF. Complete variable domain (other parts from reference TRBV7-6 and TRBJ1-1): GAGVSQSPRYKVTKRGQDVALRCDPISGHVSLYWYRQALGQGPEFLTYFNYEAQQDKSGLPNDRFSAERPEGSISTLTIQRTEQRDSAMYRCASSARQENTEAFFGQGTRLTVV.

This clone was seen a handful of times. This sample also contains other DNA sequences that code for the same CDR3. This chain uses TRBV5-4 with TRBJ1-5, with a tentative D call TRBD1 (6 bases). CDR3 length: 13 amino acids. Germline V gene data show CDR1 as SGHNT and CDR2 as YYREEE (reference sequence). V shed 2 bases and J shed 5 bases, with 8 bases lying between them. CDR3 nucleotides: TGTGCCAGCAGCTTAGGGGGGGATCAGCCCCAGCATTTT. As protein: CASSLGGDQPQHF.

This chain joins TRBV12-5 and TRBJ1-5; 7 nucleotides align to TRBD1. The junction had 0 bases not matched to a gene; V was cut back by 4 bases and J by 0 bases. The CDR3 covers 14 residues. Germline CDR1 and CDR2: LGHNT and FRNRAP. The CDR3: CASGWDSSNQPQHF. As DNA, the CDR3 is TGTGCTAGTGGTTGGGACAGTAGCAATCAGCCCCAGCATTTT.

The chain recombines TRBV11-3 with TRBJ1-1; D may be TRBD1 (5 bases). V was pared by 1 base and J by 4 bases, with 7 bases between. There are 13 residues in the CDR3. Per the germline V gene, CDR1 is SGHNT and CDR2 is YENEEA. The CDR3 region has the DNA TGTGCCAGCAGCTTAGGGCAGGGCACTGAAGCTTTCTTT. Protein product: CASSLGQGTEAFF.

The gene calls are TRBV6-2 or TRBV6-3 and TRBJ2-7; TRBD1 matches at 8 bases. With 2 bases clipped from V and 6 bases from J, the junction kept 3 bases outside the gene matches. CDR3 length equals 13 residues. Looked up from germline, CDR1 is MNHEY and CDR2 is SVGEGT. CDR3 loop: CASSYPGGREQYF. The CDR3 DNA sequence: TGTGCCAGCAGTTACCCAGGGGGCCGCGAGCAGTACTTC.

V usage is TRBV7-2 and J usage is TRBJ1-5; TRBD1 might be the D (6 bases). CDR1 is SGHTA, CDR2 FQGNSA, per germline. This CDR3 comprises 13 residues. Trimming took 6 bases from V and 4 from J, leaving 10 bases between them. The CDR3 protein is CASRPTGNQPQHF. The CDR3 DNA sequence: TGTGCCAGCAGACCAACAGGGAATCAGCCCCAGCATTTT.

The CDR3 sequence: CASSERQGDGYTF. Here the CDR3 DNA reads TGTGCCAGCAGTGAACGGCAGGGGGATGGCTACACCTTC. The rearrangement uses TRBV2 and TRBJ1-2, with 7 bases fitting TRBD1. J was trimmed by 6 bases and V by 2 bases; bases with no gene match: 3. The CDR3 runs to 13 residues. Germline lookup yields CDR1 SNHLY and CDR2 FYNNEI. Supplemented by reference TRBV2 and TRBJ1-2, the full variable domain reads EPEVTQTPSHQVTQMGQEVILRCVPISNHLYFYWYRQILGQKVEFLVSFYNNEISEKSEIFDDQFSVERPDGSNFTLKIRSTKLEDSAMYFCASSERQGDGYTFGSGTRLTVV.

The chain employs TRBV2 and TRBJ1-6, with 7 bases that match TRBD1. Trimming at V came to 5 bases and at J to 5 bases, leaving 12 bases not matched to a gene. The CDR3 runs to 17 residues. The V gene's germline CDR1 is SNHLY and CDR2 FYNNEI. CDR3: CASSTPPRGVNNSPLHF. In DNA, the CDR3 is TGTGCCAGCAGTACACCCCCCAGGGGGGTAAATAATTCACCCCTCCACTTT.

V usage is TRBV12-5 and J usage is TRBJ1-1, with 9 bases aligning to TRBD1. CDR3 length: 15 residues. Germline V gene lookup returns CDR1 LGHNT and CDR2 FRNRAP. J was trimmed by 7 bases and V by 8 bases; bases with no gene match: 14. CDR3 sequence (DNA): TGTGCTAGTCTGGGGGTAACAGGGGGCCAAGGTGAAGCTTTCTTT. Protein: CASLGVTGGQGEAFF.

This clone was seen just once. The chain combines TRBV12-3 or TRBV12-4 with TRBJ1-2, with D hard to call. Trimming removed 4 bases from V and 4 bases from J, with 10 bases in between. This CDR3 region has 13 residues. The DNA for the CDR3 is TGTGCCAGCAGTTCTACTTACAGCTATGGCTACACCTTC. Translation gives CASSSTYSYGYTF.

This chain uses TRBV5-1 with TRBJ1-1; D is ambiguous. Trimming cost V 0 bases and J 0 bases, with 9 bases left between them. Germline CDR1 SGHRS, CDR2 YFSETQ. The CDR3 has 15 residues. The CDR3 DNA is TGCGCCAGCAGCTTGGTAACAACTATGAACACTGAAGCTTTCTTT. Encoded protein: CASSLVTTMNTEAFF. Supplemented by reference TRBV5-1 and TRBJ1-1, the full variable domain reads KAGVTQTPRYLIKTRGQQVTLSCSPISGHRSVSWYQQTPGQGLQFLFEYFSETQRNKGNFPGRFSGRQFSNSRSEMNVSTLELGDSALYLCASSLVTTMNTEAFFGQGTRLTVV.

Remarks on this clone: This same CDR3 is encoded by further DNA sequences in the sample. The chain employs TRBV9 and TRBJ1-5; D not certain. V was trimmed by 0 bases and J by 0 bases, leaving 7 bases between them. The germline V gene encodes CDR1 SGDLS and CDR2 YYNGEE. The length of the CDR3 is 15 residues. The CDR3 bases are TGTGCCAGCAGCGTAGGGGGAGATAGCAATCAGCCCCAGCATTTT. It translates to CASSVGGDSNQPQHF.

The chain is built from TRBV7-8 and TRBJ1-4, with TRBD1 matching over 8 bases. The CDR3 covers 14 residues. Trimming took 5 bases from V and 5 from J; bases not matched to a gene: 4. Looked up from germline, CDR1 is SGHVS and CDR2 is FQNEAQ. The CDR3: CASSGGQGNEKLFF. The DNA for the CDR3 is TGTGCCAGCAGCGGCGGACAGGGAAATGAAAAACTGTTTTTT. Together with reference TRBV7-8 and TRBJ1-4, the CDR3 gives the full variable domain: GAGVSQSPRYKVAKRGQDVALRCDPISGHVSLFWYQQALGQGPEFLTYFQNEAQLDKSGLPSDRFFAERPEGSVSTLKIQRTQQEDSAVYLCASSGGQGNEKLFFGSGTQLSVL.

This chain links TRBV19 with TRBJ2-3, with unresolved D. The V end was cut by 3 bases, the J end by 2 bases, with 9 bases between. This CDR3 has 14 residues. CDR1 is LNHDA and CDR2 is SQIVND in the germline V gene (reference sequence). As DNA, the CDR3 is TGTGCCAGTAGTATCCCCCCAATCACAGATACGCAGTATTTT. Encoded protein: CASSIPPITDTQYF.

V is TRBV5-6 and J is TRBJ2-7, with no clear D. Trimming left V 0 bases short and J 2 bases short, with 15 bases between. There are 16 residues in the CDR3. Germline CDR1 is SGHDT and CDR2 is YYEEEE. The CDR3 bases are TGTGCCAGCAGCTTGGTACTTCAGGTTGACCCCTACGAGCAGTACTTC. It yields the protein CASSLVLQVDPYEQYF.

The chain has TRBV15 and TRBJ2-2; TRBD1 aligns across 8 bases. The germline gives CDR1 LNHNV, CDR2 YYDKDF (reference sequence). Trimming removed 3 bases from V and 3 bases from J; junction bases left unmatched: 3. This CDR3 spans 15 amino acids. The CDR3 region has the DNA TGTGCCACCAGCAGCAGGGGGCTTGACACCGGGGAGCTGTTTTTT. It codes for CATSSRGLDTGELFF.